Listed below are T cell receptor beta chains from one sample, sequenced in a study of early T cells in non-severe SARS-CoV-2 infection. From the 5' RACE reads, TCRdb called clonotypes with MiXCR, one entry per CDR3 protein. The data contain 45,000 to 65,000 distinct CDR3 sequences, about 9.1% of them singletons. What was sequenced was whole blood. The receptors were sampled from an adult who was a healthcare worker with PCR-confirmed SARS-CoV-2 infection or an uninfected control (not recorded which). The CDR3 runs from the conserved cysteine through the conserved F or W. The D gene is left open where the match is weak. Part of the rows lack a size; the others show once, few, many or a class for expanded clones.

size	J	D	V	DNA	CDR3
many	TRBJ2-7	TRBD2	TRBV20-1	TGCAGTGCTAGAGATGGGAGCGGGGGCTCCTACGAGCAGTACTTC	CSARDGSGGSYEQYF
many	TRBJ2-6	TRBD1	TRBV6-6	TGTGCCAGCAGTTACTTGGGACAGGGATCTGGGGCCAACGTCCTGACTTTC	CASSYLGQGSGANVLTF
few	TRBJ2-3	NA	TRBV19	TGTGCCAGTAGTCCTCTCGGGGTAGCGGGCACAGATACGCAGTATTTT	CASSPLGVAGTDTQYF
many	TRBJ2-1	NA	TRBV12-5	TGTGCTAGTGGTTTGGTTAATGAGCAGTTCTTC	CASGLVNEQFF
many	TRBJ2-1	TRBD2	TRBV6-1	TGTGCCAGCAGTATCGGGGGGACCTCCTACAATGAGCAGTTCTTC	CASSIGGTSYNEQFF
many	TRBJ1-3	NA	TRBV4-1	TGCGCCAGCACGGGGTCCTCCCGTACCTCTGGAAACACCATATATTTT	CASTGSSRTSGNTIYF
NA	TRBJ1-5	TRBD1	TRBV29-1	TGCAGCGTTACATTCGGGACAGAGAATCAGCCCCAGCATTTT	CSVTFGTENQPQHF
NA	TRBJ1-1	NA	TRBV20-1	TGCAGTACTAGATCGGCAGGGAGCACTGAAGCTTTCTTT	CSTRSAGSTEAFF
NA	TRBJ2-1	TRBD2	TRBV19	TGTGCCAGTCAAGCGGGAGCTGGCCACAATGAGCAGTTCTTC	CASQAGAGHNEQFF
few	TRBJ2-3	NA	TRBV6-6	TGTGCCAGCAGTTACTTGGGAGGCGTAACAGATACGCAGTATTTT	CASSYLGGVTDTQYF
many	TRBJ2-1	TRBD2	TRBV29-1	TGCAGCGTTGAAAGACTAGCGGCCTACAATGAGCAGTTCTTC	CSVERLAAYNEQFF
many	TRBJ2-1	TRBD2	TRBV20-1	TGCAGTGCTAGCGGGGGTTATAGCGGGAGCTCCTACAATGAGCAGTTCTTC	CSASGGYSGSSYNEQFF
NA	TRBJ1-1	TRBD1	TRBV6-5	TGTGCCAGCAGTTCGAACCGGGACAGTGAAGCTTTCTTT	CASSSNRDSEAFF
many	TRBJ2-7	NA	TRBV12-3/TRBV12-4	TGTGCCAGCAGTTTTAAGCCCTCGAGATCATACGAGCAGTACTTC	CASSFKPSRSYEQYF
few	TRBJ1-1	NA	TRBV3-1	TGTGCCAGCAGCCAGTTCGCGACAGTAAACACTGAAGCTTTCTTT	CASSQFATVNTEAFF
many	TRBJ2-7	NA	TRBV20-1	TGCAGTGCTACCCTTGGCTACGAGCAGTACTTC	CSATLGYEQYF
many	TRBJ2-7	NA	TRBV5-1	TGCGCCAGCAGCTTGGGGGTCGGCCCCGGGTACGAGCAGTACTTC	CASSLGVGPGYEQYF
many	TRBJ1-4	NA	TRBV14	TGTGCCAGCAGCCAGATAGGCCGCTCCGAAAAACTGTTTTTT	CASSQIGRSEKLFF
NA	TRBJ2-6	NA	TRBV29-1	TGCAGCGTTGATTTCTCTGGGGCCAACGTCCTGACTTTC	CSVDFSGANVLTF
many	TRBJ1-2	TRBD1	TRBV7-9	TGTGCCAGCAGCCAACCGGGACAGGGTAGCTATGGCTACACCTTC	CASSQPGQGSYGYTF
medium-sized	TRBJ2-7	TRBD2	TRBV7-9	TGTGCCAGCAGCGAGGGACTAGCGGCCTACGAGCAGTACTTC	CASSEGLAAYEQYF
many	TRBJ2-7	NA	TRBV30	TGTGCCTGGAAAGGACGGAACTACGAGCAGTACTTC	CAWKGRNYEQYF
few	TRBJ2-3	NA	TRBV7-2	TGTGCCAGCAGCTTAGAGGCCATGCCCCCCCATACGCAGTATTTT	CASSLEAMPPHTQYF
many	TRBJ2-6	NA	TRBV5-1	TGCGCCAGCAGCCCACGTACAGGGTCTGGGGCCAACGTCCTGACTTTC	CASSPRTGSGANVLTF
many	TRBJ2-1	NA	TRBV3-1	TGTGCCAGCAGCCAAGATCCTAGAGATGAGCAGTTCTTC	CASSQDPRDEQFF
many	TRBJ1-2	TRBD1	TRBV30	TGTGCCTCCCACAGGGGCGTGAACTATGGCTACACCTTC	CASHRGVNYGYTF
many	TRBJ2-7	NA	TRBV20-1	TGCAGTGCTTATGACCAGACAGCCTCCTACGAGCAGTACTTC	CSAYDQTASYEQYF
many	TRBJ2-2	NA	TRBV2	TGTGCCAGTAAGACGACAGGTTCCACCGGGGAGCTGTTTTTT	CASKTTGSTGELFF
NA	TRBJ1-1	NA	TRBV7-3	TGTGCCAGCAGCCTTCAGGCGAACACTGAAGCTTTCTTT	CASSLQANTEAFF
many	TRBJ2-7	NA	TRBV7-2	TGTGCCAGCAGCTTAGCAGGGGAGACCTACGAGCAGTACTTC	CASSLAGETYEQYF
many	TRBJ2-7	TRBD1	TRBV6-6	TGTGCCAGCAGTTACTCGTTGCCGGGACAGGCCTACGAGCAGTACTTC	CASSYSLPGQAYEQYF
few	TRBJ2-5	NA	TRBV5-4	TGTGCCAGCAGTTCCGCGGGTAATCAAGAGACCCAGTACTTC	CASSSAGNQETQYF
NA	TRBJ1-6	NA	TRBV3-1	TGTGCCAGCAGCCAAGCCAGGGGTAATTCACCCCTCCACTTT	CASSQARGNSPLHF
few	TRBJ1-2	NA	TRBV11-2	TGTGCCAGCAGCTTAGGTCCGCTACTTTTCAGGGCTAGGTATGGCTACACCTTC	CASSLGPLLFRARYGYTF
few	TRBJ2-7	NA	TRBV29-1	TGCAGCGTTCCCTCGACTACGTCTGTCGAGCAGTACTTC	CSVPSTTSVEQYF
many	TRBJ1-1	NA	TRBV20-1	TGCAGTGCTAGAGAGCGGAACCTTCAGGCTGAAGCTTTCTTT	CSARERNLQAEAFF
NA	TRBJ2-7	TRBD1	TRBV20-1	TGCAGTGCTACCGGAACAGGGGGCGAGCAGTACTTC	CSATGTGGEQYF
NA	TRBJ2-1	NA	TRBV12-3/TRBV12-4	TGTGCCAGCAGTTTAGAGGGAGATGAGCAGTTCTTC	CASSLEGDEQFF
once	TRBJ2-7	NA	TRBV6-1	TGTGCCAGCAGTGAAGGGCTTTCGGGATGGGGCGAGCAGTACTTC	CASSEGLSGWGEQYF
many	TRBJ1-4	NA	TRBV28	TGTGCCAGCAGTACCAGGGCGCTTAATGAAAAACTGTTTTTT	CASSTRALNEKLFF
many	TRBJ2-2	TRBD1	TRBV5-4	TGTGCCACCGGGACAGGAACGAACACCGGGGAGCTGTTTTTT	CATGTGTNTGELFF
many	TRBJ2-7	TRBD2	TRBV3-1	TGTGCCAGCGGGGGACTAGACTCCTACGAGCAGTACTTC	CASGGLDSYEQYF
NA	TRBJ2-1	NA	TRBV9	TGTGCCAGCAGCGTAGCTGCGTTTCTGGGCAATGAGCAGTTCTTC	CASSVAAFLGNEQFF
many	TRBJ2-1	TRBD2	TRBV6-2/TRBV6-3	TGTGCCAGCTATCTAGCGGGAGTGAGCTCCTACAATGAGCAGTTCTTC	CASYLAGVSSYNEQFF
many	TRBJ2-7	TRBD2	TRBV20-1	TGCAGTGTCCAGACTAGCGGGGCCTACGAGCAGTACTTC	CSVQTSGAYEQYF
NA	TRBJ2-7	NA	TRBV29-1	TGCAGCGTTGAACACAGGGTAACGGGCGAGCAGTACTTC	CSVEHRVTGEQYF
few	TRBJ2-5	TRBD2	TRBV5-6	TGTGCCAGCAGCTTGACTAGCGGGAGGGGAGAGACCCAGTACTTC	CASSLTSGRGETQYF
NA	TRBJ1-1	NA	TRBV7-9	TGTGCCAGCAGCTTTGCGGGACATAGGAACACTGAAGCTTTCTTT	CASSFAGHRNTEAFF
many	TRBJ2-3	NA	TRBV7-8	TGTGCCAGCAGCTTAGGGTGGCAGCCCACAGATACGCAGTATTTT	CASSLGWQPTDTQYF
NA	TRBJ2-3	NA	TRBV2	TGTGCCAGCAGTATGCTAGTGGTCACAGATACGCAGTATTTT	CASSMLVVTDTQYF